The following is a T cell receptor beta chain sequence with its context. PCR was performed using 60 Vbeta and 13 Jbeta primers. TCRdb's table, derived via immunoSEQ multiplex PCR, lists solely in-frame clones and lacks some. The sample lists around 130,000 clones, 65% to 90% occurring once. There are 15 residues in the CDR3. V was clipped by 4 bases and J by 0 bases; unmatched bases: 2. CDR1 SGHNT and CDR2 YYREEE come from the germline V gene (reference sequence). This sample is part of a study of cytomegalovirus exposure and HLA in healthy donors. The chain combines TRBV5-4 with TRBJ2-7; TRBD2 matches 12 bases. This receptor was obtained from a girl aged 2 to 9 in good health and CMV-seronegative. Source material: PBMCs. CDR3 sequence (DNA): TGTGCCAGCAGCCCGGGACTAGCGGGCTCCTACGAGCAGTACTTC. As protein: CASSPGLAGSYEQYF.